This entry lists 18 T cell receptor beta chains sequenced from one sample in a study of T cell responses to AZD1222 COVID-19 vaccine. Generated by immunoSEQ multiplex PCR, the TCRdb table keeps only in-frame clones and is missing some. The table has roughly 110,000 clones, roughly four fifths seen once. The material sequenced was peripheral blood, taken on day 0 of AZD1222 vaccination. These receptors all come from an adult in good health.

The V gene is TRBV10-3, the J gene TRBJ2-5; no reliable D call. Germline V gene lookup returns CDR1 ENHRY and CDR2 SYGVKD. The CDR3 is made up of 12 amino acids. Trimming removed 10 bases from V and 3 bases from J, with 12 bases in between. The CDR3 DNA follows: TGTGCCACCCGGACGCTGGAAGAGACCCAGTACTTC. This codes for CATRTLEETQYF.

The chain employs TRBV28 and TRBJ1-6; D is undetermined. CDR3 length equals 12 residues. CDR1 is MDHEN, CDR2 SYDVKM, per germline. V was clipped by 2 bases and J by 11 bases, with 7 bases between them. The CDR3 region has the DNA TGTGCCAGCAGTTTAGAATACCCACCCCTCCACTTT. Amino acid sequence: CASSLEYPPLHF.

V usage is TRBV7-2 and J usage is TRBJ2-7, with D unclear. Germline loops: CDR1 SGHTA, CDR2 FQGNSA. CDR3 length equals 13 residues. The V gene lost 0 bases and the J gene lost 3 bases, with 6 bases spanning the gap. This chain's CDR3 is CASSLAPLYEQYF. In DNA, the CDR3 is TGTGCCAGCAGCTTAGCTCCCCTCTACGAGCAGTACTTC.

The CDR3 loop reads CASSEDGFANYGYTF. CDR3 nucleotide sequence: TGTGCCAGCAGTGAAGATGGGTTCGCTAACTATGGCTACACCTTC. The chain recombines TRBV6-1 with TRBJ1-2, with D unresolved. There are 15 residues in the CDR3. Germline V gene sequence: CDR1 MNHNS, CDR2 SASEGT. The germline V and J ends were trimmed by 1 base and 0 bases, with 9 bases remaining between them.

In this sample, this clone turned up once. CDR3 nucleotide sequence: TGCAGCGTTGTCTTGGGGCGGGCGGACACTGAAGCTTTCTTT. Translating it yields CSVVLGRADTEAFF. The rearrangement joins TRBV29-1 to TRBJ1-1; maybe TRBD1 (5 bases). The CDR3 is 14 residues long. V gave up 4 bases and J gave up 3 bases, with 15 bases separating them. From germline, CDR1 is SQVTM and CDR2 ANQGSEA.

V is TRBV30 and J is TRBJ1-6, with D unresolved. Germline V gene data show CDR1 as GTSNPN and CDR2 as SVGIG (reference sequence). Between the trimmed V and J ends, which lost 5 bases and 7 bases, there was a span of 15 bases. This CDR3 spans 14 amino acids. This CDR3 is CAWGGMGGNSPLHF. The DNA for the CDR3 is TGTGCCTGGGGCGGGATGGGTGGCAATTCACCCCTCCACTTT.

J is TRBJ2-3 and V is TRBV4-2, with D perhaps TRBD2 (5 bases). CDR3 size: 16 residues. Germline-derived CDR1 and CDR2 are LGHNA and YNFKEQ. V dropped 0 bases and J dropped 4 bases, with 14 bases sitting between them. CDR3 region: CASSQDIGYSADTQYF. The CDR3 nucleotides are TGTGCCAGCAGCCAAGATATTGGGTATAGCGCAGATACGCAGTATTTT.

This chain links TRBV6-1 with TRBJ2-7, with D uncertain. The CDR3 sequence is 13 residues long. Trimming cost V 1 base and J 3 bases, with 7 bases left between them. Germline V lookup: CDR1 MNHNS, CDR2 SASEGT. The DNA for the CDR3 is TGTGCCAGCAGTGAAGACAGAATCTACGAGCAGTACTTC. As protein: CASSEDRIYEQYF.

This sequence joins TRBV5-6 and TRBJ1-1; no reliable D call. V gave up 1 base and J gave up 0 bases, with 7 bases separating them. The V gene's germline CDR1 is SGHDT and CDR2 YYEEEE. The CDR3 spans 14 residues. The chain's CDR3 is CASSLWGLNTEAFF. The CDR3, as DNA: TGTGCCAGCAGCTTGTGGGGTTTGAACACTGAAGCTTTCTTT.

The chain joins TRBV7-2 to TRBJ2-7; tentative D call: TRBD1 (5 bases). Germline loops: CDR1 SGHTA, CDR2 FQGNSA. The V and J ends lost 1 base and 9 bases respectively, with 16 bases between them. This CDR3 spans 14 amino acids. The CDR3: CASSLEATVPRQYF. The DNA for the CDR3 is TGTGCCAGCAGCTTAGAAGCGACAGTACCCCGGCAGTACTTC.

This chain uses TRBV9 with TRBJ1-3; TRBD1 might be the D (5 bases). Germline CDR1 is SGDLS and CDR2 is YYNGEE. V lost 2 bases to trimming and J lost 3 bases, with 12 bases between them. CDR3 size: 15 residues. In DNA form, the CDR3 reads TGTGCCAGCAGCGTCGGGACCGCCATTGGAAACACCATATATTTT. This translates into CASSVGTAIGNTIYF.

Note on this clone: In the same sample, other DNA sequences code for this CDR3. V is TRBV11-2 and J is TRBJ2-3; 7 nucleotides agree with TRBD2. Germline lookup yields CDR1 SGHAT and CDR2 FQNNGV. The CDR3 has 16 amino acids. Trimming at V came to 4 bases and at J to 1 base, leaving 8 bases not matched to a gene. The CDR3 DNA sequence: TGTGCCAGCAGCTCTACGCTCGCGGGGGGCACAGATACGCAGTATTTT. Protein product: CASSSTLAGGTDTQYF.

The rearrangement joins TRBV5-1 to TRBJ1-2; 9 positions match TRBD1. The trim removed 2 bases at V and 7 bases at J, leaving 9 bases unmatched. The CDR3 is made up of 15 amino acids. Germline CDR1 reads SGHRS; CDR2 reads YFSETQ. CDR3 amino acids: CASSLPGTGLSGYTF. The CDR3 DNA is TGCGCCAGCAGCTTACCTGGGACAGGGTTGAGTGGCTACACCTTC.

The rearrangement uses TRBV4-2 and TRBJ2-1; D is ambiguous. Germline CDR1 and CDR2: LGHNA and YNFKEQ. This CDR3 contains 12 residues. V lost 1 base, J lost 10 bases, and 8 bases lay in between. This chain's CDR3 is CASSQGSGEQFF. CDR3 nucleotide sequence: TGTGCCAGCAGCCAAGGGAGTGGAGAGCAGTTCTTC.

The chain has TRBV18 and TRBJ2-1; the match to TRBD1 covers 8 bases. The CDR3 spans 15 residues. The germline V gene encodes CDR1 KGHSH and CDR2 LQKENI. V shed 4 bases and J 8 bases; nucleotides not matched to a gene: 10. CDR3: CASSLSTGGRHEQFF. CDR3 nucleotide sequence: TGTGCCAGCTCACTCAGTACAGGGGGGCGGCATGAGCAGTTCTTC.

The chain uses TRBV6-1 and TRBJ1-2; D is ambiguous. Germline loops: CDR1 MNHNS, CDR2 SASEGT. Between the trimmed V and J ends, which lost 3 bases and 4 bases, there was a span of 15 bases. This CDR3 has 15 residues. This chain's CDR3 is CASSDNLGRAYGYTF. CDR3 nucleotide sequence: TGTGCCAGCAGTGATAATTTGGGGAGGGCCTATGGCTACACCTTC.

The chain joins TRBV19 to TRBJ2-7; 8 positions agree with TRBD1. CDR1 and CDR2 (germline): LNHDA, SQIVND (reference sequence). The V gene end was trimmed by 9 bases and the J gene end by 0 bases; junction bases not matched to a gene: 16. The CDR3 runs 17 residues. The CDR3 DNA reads TGTGCCAGCGCGAGGACAGGGCAAGGACGAGGCTCCTACGAGCAGTACTTC. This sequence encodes CASARTGQGRGSYEQYF.

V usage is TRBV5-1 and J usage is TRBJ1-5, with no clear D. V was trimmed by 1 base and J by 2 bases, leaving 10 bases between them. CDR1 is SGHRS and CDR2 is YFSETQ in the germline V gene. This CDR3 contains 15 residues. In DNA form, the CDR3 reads TGCGCCAGCAGCTTGACGTCAGAGGGCAATCAGCCCCAGCATTTT. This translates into CASSLTSEGNQPQHF.